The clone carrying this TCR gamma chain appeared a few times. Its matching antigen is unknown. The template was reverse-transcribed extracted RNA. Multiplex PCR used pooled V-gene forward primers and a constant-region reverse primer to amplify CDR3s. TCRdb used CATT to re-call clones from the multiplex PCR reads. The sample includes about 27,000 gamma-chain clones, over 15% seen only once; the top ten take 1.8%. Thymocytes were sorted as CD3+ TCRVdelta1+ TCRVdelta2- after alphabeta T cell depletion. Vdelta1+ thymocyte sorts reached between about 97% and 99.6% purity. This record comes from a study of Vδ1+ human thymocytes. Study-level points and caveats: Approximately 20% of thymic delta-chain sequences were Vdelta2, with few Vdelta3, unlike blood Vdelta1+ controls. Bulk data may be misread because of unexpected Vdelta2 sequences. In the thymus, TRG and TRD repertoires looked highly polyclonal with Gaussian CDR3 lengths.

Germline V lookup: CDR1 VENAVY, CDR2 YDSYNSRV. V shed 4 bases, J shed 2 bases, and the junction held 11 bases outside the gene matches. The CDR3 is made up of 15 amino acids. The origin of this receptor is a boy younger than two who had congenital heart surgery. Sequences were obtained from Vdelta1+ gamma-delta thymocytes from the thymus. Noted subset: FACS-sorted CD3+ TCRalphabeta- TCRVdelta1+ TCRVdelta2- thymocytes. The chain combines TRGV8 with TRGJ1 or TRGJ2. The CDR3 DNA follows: TGTGCCACCTGGGACCTCGGACGTTATTATTATAAGAAACTCTTT. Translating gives CATWDLGRYYYKKLF.